Each of the 24 T cell receptor beta chains below was sequenced from the same sample in a study of neurological immune-mediated disorders. TCRdb re-analysed the 5' RACE reads in MiXCR, keeping a single row per CDR3 protein. The profile covers roughly 20,000 distinct CDR3 sequences, with approximately 7.9% appearing a single time and around 16% taken by the ten largest. Sequenced sample: CD8+ T cells from blood. The receptor source for this set is a young woman with HTLV-1-associated myelopathy (HAM/TSP).

This clonotype was picked up many times. J is TRBJ1-1 and V is TRBV6-5; no clear D. In germline, CDR1 is MNHEY, CDR2 SVGAGI. The CDR3 runs 14 residues. V was pared by 4 bases and J by 0 bases, with 9 bases between. CDR3: CASSLSRMNTEAFF. CDR3 sequence (DNA): TGTGCCAGCAGTTTGAGCCGCATGAACACTGAAGCTTTCTTT.

As concerns this clonotype: A much larger clone lies a single base off, so this may be a read error. The rearrangement links TRBV18 to TRBJ1-2; no reliable D call. V was pared by 4 bases and J by 3 bases, with 9 bases between. The CDR3 is 13 residues long. The germline V gene encodes CDR1 KGHSH and CDR2 LQKENI. CDR3 sequence reads: CASSQRTDYGYTF. The CDR3 nucleotides read TGTGCCAGCTCACAGAGGACGGACTATGGCTACACCTTC.

This clonotype was seen repeatedly, ten times or more. The chain uses TRBV2 and TRBJ2-5; D may be TRBD2 (6 bases). V was cut by 7 bases and J by 1 base, with 16 bases left in between. Germline CDR1 reads SNHLY; CDR2 reads FYNNEI. The CDR3 length is 15 residues. Here the CDR3 DNA reads TGTGCCAGCACGGACTACCCTGCTCCCCAAGAGACCCAGTACTTC. This translates into CASTDYPAPQETQYF.

Many counts were recorded for this clonotype. The chain joins TRBV20-1 to TRBJ2-1, with D perhaps matching TRBD1 (6 bases). CDR1 DFQATT and CDR2 SNEGSKA come from the germline V gene (reference sequence). The CDR3 length is 15 residues. Between the trimmed V and J ends, which lost 0 bases and 5 bases, there was a span of 14 bases. CDR3 sequence reads: CSARDFRGVDNEQFF. The CDR3 DNA reads TGCAGTGCTAGAGATTTCAGGGGTGTGGACAATGAGCAGTTCTTC.

This clonotype was detected ten times or more. The J gene is TRBJ2-4, the V gene TRBV12-3 or TRBV12-4; D may be TRBD1 (5 bases). The CDR3 consists of 15 residues. The V end was cut by 3 bases, the J end by 0 bases, with 9 bases between. The CDR3 DNA reads TGTGCCAGCAGTTTCCGACAGCTAGCCAAAAACATTCAGTACTTC. Amino acids: CASSFRQLAKNIQYF.

This clonotype occurred many times. V is TRBV2 and J is TRBJ2-1; 10 nucleotides line up with TRBD1. With V trimmed by 3 bases and J by 6 bases, 5 bases remained unmatched. Germline V gives CDR1 SNHLY, CDR2 FYNNEI. This CDR3 has 15 amino acids. CDR3 in DNA: TGTGCCAGCAGTGAGTCCTGGGACAGGGGCAATGAGCAGTTCTTC. Translating gives CASSESWDRGNEQFF.

In this sample, this clonotype turned up many times. This chain joins TRBV5-1 and TRBJ2-2, with 10 bases matching TRBD2. V was pared by 4 bases and J by 6 bases, with 3 bases of the junction left unmatched. The germline gives CDR1 SGHRS, CDR2 YFSETQ. This CDR3 has 14 amino acids. CDR3: CASSTSGVPGELFF. CDR3 coding DNA: TGCGCCAGCAGCACTAGCGGGGTACCCGGGGAGCTGTTTTTT.

This clonotype has a count of ten or more. The gene calls are TRBV7-9 and TRBJ1-1; D is unclear. The germline gives CDR1 SEHNR, CDR2 FQNEAQ (reference sequence). The V and J ends lost 5 bases and 3 bases respectively, with 7 bases between them. The length of the CDR3 is 12 residues. CDR3 residues: CASSPVDTEAFF. As DNA, the CDR3 is TGTGCCAGCAGCCCGGTAGACACTGAAGCTTTCTTT.

This clonotype was recorded at least ten times. The chain is built from TRBV20-1 and TRBJ2-1, with D maybe TRBD2 (7 bases). The CDR3 covers 15 residues. Germline values: CDR1 DFQATT, CDR2 SNEGSKA (reference sequence). The V end was cut by 6 bases, the J end by 8 bases, with 23 bases between. The CDR3 coding sequence is TGCAGTGCCACTCAGTGGGGGGGCCGAGGGGATGAGCAGTTCTTC. It encodes CSATQWGGRGDEQFF.

This clonotype has ten or more counts. The V and J genes are TRBV15 and TRBJ2-1; 7 positions agree with TRBD2. Trimming removed 0 bases from V and 1 base from J; junction bases left unmatched: 9. The CDR3 length is 18 residues. The germline V gene encodes CDR1 LNHNV and CDR2 YYDKDF (reference sequence). The CDR3 nucleotides are TGTGCCACCAGCAGAGAAAGTGATAGCGGGTGGTCCTACAATGAGCAGTTCTTC. Encoded protein: CATSRESDSGWSYNEQFF.

This clonotype was observed at least ten times. The chain employs TRBV14 and TRBJ2-7; maybe TRBD1 (5 bases). Germline CDR1 and CDR2: SGHDN and FVKESK. There are 13 residues in the CDR3. Trimming removed 4 bases from V and 7 bases from J, with 14 bases in between. CDR3 residues: CASSLQGLREQYF. CDR3 sequence (DNA): TGTGCCAGCAGCCTTCAGGGTTTAAGGGAGCAGTACTTC.

This clonotype has ten or more counts. The chain links TRBV5-1 to TRBJ2-7; a possible D gene is TRBD1 (5 bases). This CDR3 contains 14 residues. Germline V lookup: CDR1 SGHRS, CDR2 YFSETQ. V lost 4 bases, J lost 3 bases, and 14 bases lay in between. CDR3 amino acids: CASSGAPVGYEQYF. CDR3 nucleotide sequence: TGCGCCAGCAGCGGGGCTCCCGTGGGCTACGAGCAGTACTTC.

Relative to its sample, this clonotype is medium-sized. The chain is built from TRBV5-5 and TRBJ2-3; D is uncertain. The CDR3 contains 14 residues. V lost 2 bases and J lost 2, with 9 bases in between. CDR1 and CDR2 (germline): SGHKS, YYEKEE (reference sequence). The DNA of the CDR3 is TGTGCCAGCAGCTTCGACATATACACAGATACGCAGTATTTT. This translates into CASSFDIYTDTQYF.

In its sample, this clonotype was seen many times. The rearrangement links TRBV15 to TRBJ2-3; the D is unclear. The CDR3 is 14 residues long. Germline lookup yields CDR1 LNHNV and CDR2 YYDKDF (reference sequence). V was clipped by 1 base and J by 4 bases, with 9 bases between them. CDR3 bases: TGTGCCACCAGCAGAGTTGAGGACCCAGATACGCAGTATTTT. Encoded protein: CATSRVEDPDTQYF.

Ten or more counts support this clonotype. The CDR3 region is CASSPRPREDRVYNEQFF. As DNA, the CDR3 is TGTGCCAGCAGCCCACGGCCAAGGGAGGACAGAGTCTACAATGAGCAGTTCTTC. V usage is TRBV7-6 and J usage is TRBJ2-1; TRBD1 or TRBD2 may be the D gene (6 bases each). Trimming pared 5 bases from V and 3 bases from J, leaving 23 bases between. The CDR3 has 18 amino acids. Germline V gene lookup returns CDR1 SGHVS and CDR2 FNYEAQ.

This clonotype has at least ten counts. V and J are TRBV27 and TRBJ1-6; maybe TRBD1 (5 bases). Germline V gene lookup returns CDR1 MNHEY and CDR2 SMNVEV (reference sequence). The ends were cut back, 2 bases at V and 6 bases at J, with 11 bases in the middle. The CDR3 runs 15 residues. In DNA form, the CDR3 reads TGTGCCAGCAGTTTAACCGGGGGAGGTAATTCACCCCTCCACTTT. It translates to CASSLTGGGNSPLHF.

This clonotype showed up many times. The chain links TRBV5-6 to TRBJ2-1, with a tentative D call TRBD1 (6 bases). The germline gives CDR1 SGHDT, CDR2 YYEEEE. The CDR3 has 14 residues. V lost 0 bases and J 7 bases, leaving 11 bases between the germline ends. The CDR3: CASSLGQGINEQFF. CDR3 sequence (DNA): TGTGCCAGCAGCTTGGGTCAGGGGATAAATGAGCAGTTCTTC.

This clonotype was seen at least ten times. The chain combines TRBV5-6 with TRBJ2-1; TRBD2 matches at 8 bases. The trim removed 3 bases at V and 4 bases at J, leaving 6 bases unmatched. CDR1 is SGHDT, CDR2 YYEEEE, per germline. The CDR3 totals 15 residues. This CDR3 reads CASSWGGGGYNEQFF. The CDR3 nucleotides are TGTGCCAGCAGCTGGGGTGGCGGGGGGTACAATGAGCAGTTCTTC.

This clonotype occurred many times. The rearrangement uses TRBV14 and TRBJ2-4, with TRBD1 matching 9 bases. Germline-derived CDR1 and CDR2 are SGHDN and FVKESK. V gave up 4 bases and J gave up 7 bases; unmatched junction bases: 8. The CDR3 extends over 15 amino acids. CDR3 loop: CASSRPGQGRNIQYF. DNA of the CDR3: TGTGCCAGCAGCCGACCGGGACAGGGACGGAACATTCAGTACTTC.

This clonotype was seen at least ten times. The chain has TRBV6-5 and TRBJ2-7; 7 positions match TRBD2. The CDR3 is 14 amino acids. J gave up 3 bases and V 10 bases, and 12 bases lay outside the gene matches. From germline, CDR1 is MNHEY and CDR2 SVGAGI. The CDR3 DNA is TGTGCCACCCAGTTCAGCGGGGCAAACTACGAGCAGTACTTC. This translates into CATQFSGANYEQYF.

This clonotype was counted many times. V is TRBV30 and J is TRBJ2-5; D call uncertain. The CDR3 consists of 10 residues. V dropped 5 bases and J dropped 6 bases, with 7 bases sitting between them. The germline CDR1 and CDR2 sequences are GTSNPN and SVGIG (reference sequence). In DNA, the CDR3 is TGTGCCTGGGCCGGCAAGACCCAGTACTTC. The encoded protein is CAWAGKTQYF.

This clonotype has ten or more counts. The chain has TRBV6-6 and TRBJ1-1, with TRBD1 identical over 7 bases. After removal of 4 bases from V and 0 bases from J, the junction contained 8 bases not matched to a gene. This CDR3 has 16 residues. Germline-derived CDR1 and CDR2 are MNHNY and SVGAGI (reference sequence). CDR3 DNA: TGTGCCAGCAGTTCCAGACAGGGTTGGGTGAACACTGAAGCTTTCTTT. Encoded protein: CASSSRQGWVNTEAFF.

This clonotype was counted at least ten times. This chain connects TRBV3-1 to TRBJ2-3; D is uncertain. The CDR3 is made up of 17 amino acids. Looked up from germline, CDR1 is LGHDT and CDR2 is YNNKEL (reference sequence). The V and J ends lost 0 bases and 1 base respectively, with 14 bases between them. The CDR3 protein is CASSQDRASSRTDTQYF. In DNA form, the CDR3 reads TGTGCCAGCAGCCAAGATAGGGCTTCATCGCGCACAGATACGCAGTATTTT.

This clonotype was seen a few times. The rearrangement links TRBV6-4 to TRBJ2-6, with a weak D call TRBD1 (6 bases). Germline lookup yields CDR1 MRHNA and CDR2 SNTAGT. Deletions cut 5 bases from V and 4 bases from J, with 12 bases between. The CDR3 contains 15 residues. The CDR3 is CASSTSGVGANVLTF. The CDR3 DNA sequence: TGTGCCAGCAGTACCTCAGGGGTAGGGGCCAACGTCCTGACTTTC.